This T cell receptor (beta chain) was identified during a study of regulatory T cells in long-lasting Graves disease. Regarding the study as a whole: For persistent Graves' patients, TCR diversity was lower than for newly diagnosed ones.

Time point: newly diagnosed GD, antithyroid drugs for less than 3 months. PBMCs provided the RNA from which the TCR library was made. It was by American Thyroid Association guidelines that Graves' disease was diagnosed. The CDR3 loop spans 15 amino acids. From germline, CDR1 is SNHLY and CDR2 FYNNEI. V was pared by 6 bases and J by 3 bases, with 7 bases of the junction left unmatched. The authors built TCR beta libraries using iRepertoire HTBI primers and Arm-PCR of CDR3 regions. A single record per CDR3 protein comes from TCRdb applying MiXCR to the multiplex PCR reads. Altogether over 450,000 distinct CDR3 sequences are present, about 12% being singletons, with the ten largest covering 7.5% to 9%. This clonotype was observed at least ten times. Its specificity is unknown. These same data were also listed under a study on T cells in Graves' hyperthyroidism and ophthalmopathy. This second report adds: Newly diagnosed patients aged 18 to 65 had hyperthyroidism of under 2 months' duration.

This material consisted of peripheral blood mononuclear cells (PBMCs), taken at new diagnosis, from a patient treated with antithyroid drugs. V and J are TRBV2 and TRBJ2-7, with 11 bases lining up with TRBD1. The clonotype was recovered from a woman in her thirties with Graves disease. Here the CDR3 DNA reads TGTGCCAGCAGCAAGGACAGGGGGCGCAGCTACGAGCAGTACTTC. Amino acids: CASSKDRGRSYEQYF.